Shown below are 17 T cell receptor beta chains from a single sample sequenced in a study of T-cell reconstitution after alpha-beta-depleted transplantation in children. Preparation of the TCRbeta library used unique molecular identifiers. TCRdb passed the PCR reads through MiXCR, listing each CDR3 protein once. This table has about 510,000 distinct CDR3 sequences, over 10% appearing once. The sample consisted of PBMCs, mostly from graft donor cells, taken 180 days after TCRalphabeta/CD19-depleted stem cell transplant. The receptors here all came from a female patient aged 2-10 years who had a stem cell transplant for aplastic anemia, so the T cells may come from the graft donor.

This clonotype was detected a few times. The J gene is TRBJ2-7, the V gene TRBV28; D may be TRBD1 (5 bases). CDR1 and CDR2 (germline): MDHEN, SYDVKM. This CDR3 is built from 13 residues. V dropped 10 bases and J dropped 2 bases, with 15 bases sitting between them. The CDR3 region is CAILSRDTYEQYF. CDR3 bases: TGTGCCATCTTGAGCAGGGATACCTACGAGCAGTACTTC. The full variable domain, rest sourced from reference TRBV28 and TRBJ2-7, is DVKVTQSSRYLVKRTGEKVFLECVQDMDHENMFWYRQDPGLGLRLIYFSYDVKMKEKGDIPEGYSVSREKKERFSLILESASTNQTSMYLCAILSRDTYEQYFGPGTRLTVT.

This clonotype appeared a single time. Possible read error: a much larger clone is one base away. V usage is TRBV20-1 and J usage is TRBJ1-1; D ambiguous. This CDR3 is 15 amino acids long. Deletions cut 1 base from V and 3 bases from J, with 15 bases between. CDR1 and CDR2 from the germline V gene are DFQATT and SNEGSKA (reference sequence). CDR3 DNA sequence: TGCAGTGCTAGAGCCGCCAGCGCGAGGGACACTGAAGCTTTCTTT. Translated, it gives CSARAASARDTEAFF.

V is TRBV6-2 or TRBV6-3 and J is TRBJ2-5; D is uncertain. This CDR3 contains 14 residues. V dropped 0 bases and J dropped 5 bases, with 10 bases sitting between them. Germline-derived CDR1 and CDR2 are MNHEY and SVGEGT. CDR3 sequence: CASSYSNAEETQYF. The CDR3, as DNA: TGTGCCAGCAGTTACTCGAATGCTGAGGAGACCCAGTACTTC.

With respect to this clonotype: A junction end diverges from the germline sequence, so it may reflect a read error. The chain is built from TRBV7-3 and TRBJ2-3; 9 bases match TRBD2. The CDR3 length is 17 residues. Germline CDR1 and CDR2: SGHTA and FQGTGA. This CDR3 is CAISPRGLAGQTDTQYF. CDR3 DNA sequence: TGTGCCATCAGCCCCCGGGGGCTAGCGGGACAAACAGATACGCAGTATTTT. Combining the CDR3 with reference TRBV7-3 and TRBJ2-3 gives the whole variable domain GAGVSQTPSNKVTEKGKYVELRCDPISGHTALYWYRQSLGQGPEFLIYFQGTGAADDSGLPNDRFFAVRPEGSVSTLKIQRTERGDSAVYLCAISPRGLAGQTDTQYFGPGTRLTVL.

The chain combines TRBV6-5 with TRBJ1-4; D gene unclear. There are 15 residues in the CDR3. The V and J ends lost 4 bases and 0 bases respectively, with 9 bases between them. The germline CDR1 and CDR2 sequences are MNHEY and SVGAGI. The CDR3 sequence is CASSFSAATNEKLFF. CDR3 DNA sequence: TGTGCCAGCAGTTTCTCAGCTGCAACTAATGAAAAACTGTTTTTT.

This clonotype was observed a few times. This chain links TRBV20-1 with TRBJ2-1, with 8 bases identical to TRBD2. Germline V lookup: CDR1 DFQATT, CDR2 SNEGSKA (reference sequence). The CDR3 totals 14 residues. The V and J ends lost 3 bases and 5 bases, in that order; junction bases with no gene match: 6. CDR3 residues: CSASKRERHNEQFF. CDR3 coding DNA: TGCAGTGCTAGTAAGCGGGAGCGACACAATGAGCAGTTCTTC.

Only a few counts were recorded for this clonotype. The chain uses TRBV11-2 and TRBJ2-5, with a possible D match to TRBD2 (7 bases). Looked up from germline, CDR1 is SGHAT and CDR2 is FQNNGV. This CDR3 has 16 amino acids. V was clipped by 7 bases and J by 2 bases, with 20 bases between them. CDR3 coding DNA: TGTGCCAGCACACTAAGGGGGGGAGCCCTTCAAGAGACCCAGTACTTC. It is translated as CASTLRGGALQETQYF.

Concerning this clonotype: One base away lies a much larger clone, so this may be a sequencing read error. The chain uses TRBV5-1 and TRBJ2-4; a possible D gene is TRBD2 (5 bases). This CDR3 spans 16 amino acids. Germline-derived CDR1 and CDR2 are SGHRS and YFSETQ. DNA for the CDR3: TGCGCCAGCAGCTTGGATTGGTCTCTAGCCAAAAACAGTCAGTACTTC. As protein: CASSLDWSLAKNSQYF.

This clonotype was seen many times. The gene calls are TRBV29-1 and TRBJ2-6; 9 bases are a match to TRBD1. V lost 3 bases, J lost 7 bases, and 10 bases stayed unmatched. CDR1 is SQVTM, CDR2 ANQGSEA, per germline. The CDR3 spans 16 residues. CDR3 sequence: CSVDIRDRAGANVLTF. CDR3 nucleotide sequence: TGCAGCGTTGACATCCGGGACAGGGCGGGAGCCAACGTCCTGACTTTC.

The V gene is TRBV15, the J gene TRBJ2-2, with 9 bases matching TRBD1. The CDR3 is made up of 15 amino acids. Germline V lookup: CDR1 LNHNV, CDR2 YYDKDF (reference sequence). V gave up 3 bases and J gave up 7 bases; unmatched junction bases: 6. The CDR3 DNA follows: TGTGCCACCAGCAGTACAGGGGGCTACGGCGGGGAGCTGTTTTTT. It is translated as CATSSTGGYGGELFF.

The rearrangement links TRBV5-1 to TRBJ2-7; D may be TRBD2 (6 bases). The germline V and J ends were trimmed by 2 bases and 3 bases, with 15 bases remaining between them. CDR3 length equals 15 residues. The germline gives CDR1 SGHRS, CDR2 YFSETQ. For the CDR3, the DNA is TGCGCCAGCAGCTTAATCCCTAGCGAGAACTACGAGCAGTACGTC. Protein: CASSLIPSENYEQYV.

This clonotype came up a few times. The chain combines TRBV20-1 with TRBJ1-5; the D gene is possibly TRBD1 (5 bases). Germline values: CDR1 DFQATT, CDR2 SNEGSKA (reference sequence). V lost 3 bases and J lost 3, with 21 bases in between. The CDR3 is made up of 17 amino acids. CDR3 in amino acids: CSARRERGEINNQPQHF. CDR3 DNA: TGCAGTGCTAGGCGGGAAAGGGGCGAGATTAACAATCAGCCCCAGCATTTT.

The chain employs TRBV29-1 and TRBJ2-7, with 10 bases fitting TRBD2. The V gene's germline CDR1 is SQVTM and CDR2 ANQGSEA. With 4 bases clipped from V and 0 bases from J, the junction kept 3 bases outside the gene matches. This CDR3 is 14 amino acids long. The CDR3 region is CSVVAGGPSYEQYV. CDR3 in DNA: TGCAGCGTTGTAGCGGGAGGTCCCTCCTACGAGCAGTACGTC.

This clonotype appeared a few times. The chain combines TRBV15 with TRBJ2-1; weak D call: TRBD2 (6 bases). The CDR3 runs 16 residues. Trimming left V 1 base short and J 6 bases short, with 16 bases between. Germline V gives CDR1 LNHNV, CDR2 YYDKDF (reference sequence). The CDR3 loop is CATSRGDFLDGNEQFF. The DNA of the CDR3 is TGTGCCACCAGCAGAGGGGACTTCCTCGATGGCAATGAGCAGTTCTTC.

The rearrangement joins TRBV4-3 to TRBJ1-1; perhaps TRBD1 as D (5 bases). CDR3 size: 16 residues. V shed 7 bases and J shed 2 bases, with 20 bases lying between them. Germline values: CDR1 LGHNA, CDR2 YSLEER. The CDR3 sequence: CASKYRSSFSNTEAFF. The CDR3, as DNA: TGCGCCAGCAAATACAGGTCTTCCTTTTCTAACACTGAAGCTTTCTTT.

The V gene is TRBV20-1, the J gene TRBJ2-7, with a tentative D call TRBD2 (5 bases). The germline gives CDR1 DFQATT, CDR2 SNEGSKA (reference sequence). The CDR3 consists of 13 residues. The germline V and J ends were trimmed by 3 bases and 1 base, with 10 bases remaining between them. This CDR3 is CSASPRGSYEQYF. CDR3 DNA: TGCAGTGCTAGCCCTAGAGGGTCCTACGAGCAGTACTTC.

For the CDR3, the DNA is TGTGCCAGCCGACCCGGGACAGGGAACGGGAACACTGAAGCTTTCTTT. Its translation is CASRPGTGNGNTEAFF. The chain employs TRBV28 and TRBJ1-1; TRBD1 matches 9 bases. In germline, CDR1 is MDHEN, CDR2 SYDVKM. The CDR3 length is 16 residues. With V trimmed by 8 bases and J by 1 base, 11 bases remained unmatched.